This T cell receptor beta chain comes out of a study of shared clonotypes between healthy human individuals. CDR3 length: 14 amino acids. The V gene's germline CDR1 is MDHEN and CDR2 SYDVKM. V gave up 6 bases and J gave up 0 bases, with 11 bases separating them. Using immunoSEQ multiplex PCR, the repertoire was profiled, and TCRdb retains in-frame clones only, with some absent. Seen here are around 980,000 clones, more than 75% observed once, and the top ten hold around 0.6%. This TCR was recovered from a man aged 18-30 years in good health. Some clones in this sample may be carry-over from other donors' samples. The specimen sequenced was memory CD4+ T cells from PBMCs. Subset here: CD45RA-negative fraction. V is TRBV28 and J is TRBJ1-1; D call uncertain. CDR3 DNA: TGTGCCAGCAGCCGAAGGATAATGAACACTGAAGCTTTCTTT. Residues: CASSRRIMNTEAFF. The full variable domain, its missing parts supplied by reference TRBV28 and TRBJ1-1, is DVKVTQSSRYLVKRTGEKVFLECVQDMDHENMFWYRQDPGLGLRLIYFSYDVKMKEKGDIPEGYSVSREKKERFSLILESASTNQTSMYLCASSRRIMNTEAFFGQGTRLTVV.